A selection of T cell receptor beta chains follows, all from one sample in a study of beta chain features in type 1 diabetes. Sequencing was performed with immunoSEQ multiplex PCR; in TCRdb, only in-frame clones are kept and a portion is missing. Counted here are 500,000 to 650,000 clones, roughly an eighth occurring once; the ten biggest clones make up around 0.12%. Sequencing input: naive CD4+ T cells from blood. The receptor source for this set is a man aged 25-45 years with type 1 diabetes. Both conserved end residues are part of each CDR3. A D gene is named only where the DNA matches it firmly. Expanded clones get a size class; other rows say once, few or many, or leave the size out.

>TRBV14|TRBJ1-6|few|NA
TGTGCCAGCAGCCAAGTGGGGAATTCACCCCTCCACTTT
CASSQVGNSPLHF
>TRBV7-9|TRBJ2-2|many|NA
TGTGCCAGCAGCTTACGGGAAATGTTTTTT
CASSLREMFF
>TRBV9|TRBJ2-1|NA|NA
TGTGCCAGCAGCGTAGAGGGAGGCTCCTACAATGAGCAGTTCTTC
CASSVEGGSYNEQFF
>TRBV14|TRBJ2-3|few|NA
TGTGCCAGCAGCCCCCCGGGGCTTAGCACAGATACGCAGTATTTT
CASSPPGLSTDTQYF
>TRBV28|TRBJ1-2|few|NA
TGTGCCAGCAGTTATGCCCCGTATGGCTACACCTTC
CASSYAPYGYTF
>TRBV4-3|TRBJ2-4|NA|NA
TGCGCCAGCAGCCACTCGTGGGGAGCCAAAAACATTCAGTACTTC
CASSHSWGAKNIQYF
>TRBV5-1|TRBJ2-7|NA|NA
TGCGCCAGCAGGCCAGGGCTCGCCTACGAGCAGTACTTC
CASRPGLAYEQYF
>TRBV2|TRBJ2-2|NA|NA
TGTGCCAGCAGCGGACAGCGAGCGGCCCCGAACACCGGGGAGCTGTTTTTT
CASSGQRAAPNTGELFF
>TRBV7-2|TRBJ2-1|NA|NA
TGTGCCAGCACGAATTTTGCAGGGATGGGCCGAATCTCCGGCAATGAGCAGTTCTTC
CASTNFAGMGRISGNEQFF
>TRBV14|TRBJ1-4|few|NA
TGTGCCAGCAGCCAAGGTCGGGAAAAACTGTTTTTT
CASSQGREKLFF
>TRBV5-4|TRBJ2-5|few|TRBD2
TGTGCCAGCAACTTCGGGGGGGACCAAGAGACCCAGTACTTC
CASNFGGDQETQYF
>TRBV5-1|TRBJ2-7|NA|TRBD1
TGCGCCAGCAGCTTGGCCTCCGGGACAGGGGGCGACGAGCAGTACTTC
CASSLASGTGGDEQYF
>TRBV7-6|TRBJ2-7|NA|TRBD2
TGTGCCAGCAGCCCCGGGGGGGGATCCTACGAGCAGTACTTC
CASSPGGGSYEQYF
>TRBV7-6|TRBJ1-1|NA|TRBD1
TGTGCCAGCAGCTTAGGGTCGGGACAGCAGAACACTGAAGCTTTCTTT
CASSLGSGQQNTEAFF
>TRBV11-2|TRBJ2-7|few|NA
TGTGCCAGCAGCTTATTAGACGGGGGCTCCTACGAGCAGTACTTC
CASSLLDGGSYEQYF
>TRBV28|TRBJ1-6|NA|NA
TGTGCCAGCAGTTTCCCAGGGGACAATTCACCCCTCCACTTT
CASSFPGDNSPLHF
>TRBV7-9|TRBJ2-7|NA|NA
TGTGCCAGCAGTCAATATCAGGGCGGTCGCGAGCAGTACTTC
CASSQYQGGREQYF
>TRBV6-6|TRBJ1-2|few|NA
TGTGCCAGCATTGAGACAGGAACTAACTATGGCTACACCTTC
CASIETGTNYGYTF
>TRBV7-2|TRBJ2-7|few|NA
TGTGCCAGCAGTGAAACCGGGACATACTCCTACGAGCAGTACTTC
CASSETGTYSYEQYF
>TRBV5-6|TRBJ1-5|NA|NA
TGTGCCAGCAGCTTGGCTTGGCAGCATGGCAATCAGCCCCAGCATTTT
CASSLAWQHGNQPQHF
>TRBV6-5|TRBJ2-7|few|NA
TGTGCCAGCAGTTACTCGAAGGCCGCCCACGAGCAGTACTTC
CASSYSKAAHEQYF
>TRBV29-1|TRBJ2-4|few|NA
TGCAGCGTTCATGGGGGAACCAAAAACATTCAGTACTTC
CSVHGGTKNIQYF
>TRBV6-5|TRBJ2-7|NA|NA
TGTGCCAGCAGTTACTTCAGGGGAGGGGGCTACGAGCAGTACTTC
CASSYFRGGGYEQYF
>TRBV29-1|TRBJ2-5|NA|NA
TGCAGCGTGTCCGCCCAACCGGGACTCCAAGAGACCCAGTACTTC
CSVSAQPGLQETQYF
>TRBV4-2|TRBJ2-2|NA|NA
TGTGCCAGCAGCGCCCGGAACACCGGGGAGCTGTTTTTT
CASSARNTGELFF
>TRBV6-5|TRBJ1-6|NA|NA
TGTGCCAGCAGTTACTCGGCGGAGGATTCACCCCTCCACTTT
CASSYSAEDSPLHF
>TRBV7-9|TRBJ1-2|NA|NA
TGTGCCAGCAGCTTAGGAGCCCCAGGGGAGTACTATGGCTACACCTTC
CASSLGAPGEYYGYTF
>TRBV7-2|TRBJ1-5|NA|NA
TGTGCCAGCAGCTCAGCGGGCCCCATTAATCAGCCCCAGCATTTT
CASSSAGPINQPQHF
>TRBV21-1|TRBJ1-1|many|NA
TGTGCCAGCAGCTCCACGATGAACACTGAAGCTTTCTTT
CASSSTMNTEAFF